The T cell receptor beta chain under discussion was sequenced for a study of post-analysis software for immune sequencing data. Across the whole study: Relapsing-remitting, secondary progressive and progressive-relapsing forms of multiple sclerosis all featured among disease courses. Study-wide points: Same-batch preparations were strongly co-clustered by F measure. Five TRBV segments, including TRBV5-6, TRBV5-1 and TRBV20-1, were more frequent in patients than controls. The normalized Chao1 diversity of multiple sclerosis patients was significantly lower than that of controls.

Germline V gene data show CDR1 as DFQATT and CDR2 as SNEGSKA (reference sequence). The CDR3 consists of 13 residues. With 0 bases removed from V and 2 bases from J, the gap between germline ends came to 6 bases. There are a few counts of this clonotype. As yet, its antigen is unknown. TCR beta cDNA libraries included unique molecular identifiers. Some 500,000 cDNA molecules were obtained from 1 to 10 million T cells. TCRdb redid the calling of the PCR reads with MiXCR, one entry per CDR3 protein. The sample consists of hundreds of thousands of distinct CDR3 sequences, roughly 45% of them appearing once.

This clonotype was sampled from a girl aged 10-17 years with multiple sclerosis. The chain combines TRBV20-1 with TRBJ2-3; D unclear. The sequencing sample was made of blood. The CDR3 DNA reads as TGCAGTGCTAGAGAGCCGTTCACAGATACGCAGTATTTT. Protein sequence: CSAREPFTDTQYF.